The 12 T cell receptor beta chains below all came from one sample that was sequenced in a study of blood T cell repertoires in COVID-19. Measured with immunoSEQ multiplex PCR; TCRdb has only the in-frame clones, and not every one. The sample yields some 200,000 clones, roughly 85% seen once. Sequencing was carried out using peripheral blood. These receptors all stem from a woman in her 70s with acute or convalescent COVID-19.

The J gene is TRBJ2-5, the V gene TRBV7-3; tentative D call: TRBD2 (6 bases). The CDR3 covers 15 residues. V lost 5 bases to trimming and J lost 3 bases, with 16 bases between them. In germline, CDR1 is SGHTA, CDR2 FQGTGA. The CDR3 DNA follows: TGTGCCAGCAGCCGTGGGGGGACTGCCAAAGAGACCCAGTACTTC. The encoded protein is CASSRGGTAKETQYF. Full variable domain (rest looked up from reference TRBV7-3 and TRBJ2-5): GAGVSQTPSNKVTEKGKYVELRCDPISGHTALYWYRQSLGQGPEFLIYFQGTGAADDSGLPNDRFFAVRPEGSVSTLKIQRTERGDSAVYLCASSRGGTAKETQYFGPGTRLLVL.

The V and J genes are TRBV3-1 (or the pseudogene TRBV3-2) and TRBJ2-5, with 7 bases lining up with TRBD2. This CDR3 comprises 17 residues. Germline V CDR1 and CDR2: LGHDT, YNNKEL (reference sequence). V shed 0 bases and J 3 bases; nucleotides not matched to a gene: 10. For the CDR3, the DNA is TGTGCCAGCAGCCAAGATATCTGGACTAGTCAAAAAGAGACCCAGTACTTC. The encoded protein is CASSQDIWTSQKETQYF.

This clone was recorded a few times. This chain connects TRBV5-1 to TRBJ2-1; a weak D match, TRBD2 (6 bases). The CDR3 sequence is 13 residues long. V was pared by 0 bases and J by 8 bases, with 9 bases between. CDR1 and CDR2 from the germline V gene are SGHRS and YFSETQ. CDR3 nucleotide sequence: TGCGCCAGCAGCTTGGCCCGGGGGTATGAGCAGTTCTTC. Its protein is CASSLARGYEQFF.

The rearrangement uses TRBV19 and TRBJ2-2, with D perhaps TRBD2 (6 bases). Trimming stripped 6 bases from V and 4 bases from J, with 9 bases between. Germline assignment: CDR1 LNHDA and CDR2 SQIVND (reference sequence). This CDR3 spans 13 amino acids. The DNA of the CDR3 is TGTGCCAGTAGGGGACTCGGCACCGGGGAGCTGTTTTTT. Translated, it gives CASRGLGTGELFF. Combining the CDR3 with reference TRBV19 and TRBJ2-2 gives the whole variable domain DGGITQSPKYLFRKEGQNVTLSCEQNLNHDAMYWYRQDPGQGLRLIYYSQIVNDFQKGDIAEGYSVSREKKESFPLTVTSAQKNPTAFYLCASRGLGTGELFFGEGSRLTVL.

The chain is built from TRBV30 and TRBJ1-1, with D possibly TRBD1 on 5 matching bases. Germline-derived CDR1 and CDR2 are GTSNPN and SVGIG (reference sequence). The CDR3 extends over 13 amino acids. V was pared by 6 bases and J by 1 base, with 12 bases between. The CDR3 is CACHRSTNTEAFF. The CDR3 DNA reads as TGTGCCTGTCACAGGAGCACGAACACTGAAGCTTTCTTT.

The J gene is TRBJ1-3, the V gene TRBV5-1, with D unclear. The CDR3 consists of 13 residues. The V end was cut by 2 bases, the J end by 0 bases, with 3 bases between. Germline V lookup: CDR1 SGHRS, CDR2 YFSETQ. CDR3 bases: TGCGCCAGCAGCTTTCACTCTGGAAACACCATATATTTT. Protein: CASSFHSGNTIYF. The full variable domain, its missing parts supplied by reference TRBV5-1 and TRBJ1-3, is KAGVTQTPRYLIKTRGQQVTLSCSPISGHRSVSWYQQTPGQGLQFLFEYFSETQRNKGNFPGRFSGRQFSNSRSEMNVSTLELGDSALYLCASSFHSGNTIYFGEGSWLTVV.

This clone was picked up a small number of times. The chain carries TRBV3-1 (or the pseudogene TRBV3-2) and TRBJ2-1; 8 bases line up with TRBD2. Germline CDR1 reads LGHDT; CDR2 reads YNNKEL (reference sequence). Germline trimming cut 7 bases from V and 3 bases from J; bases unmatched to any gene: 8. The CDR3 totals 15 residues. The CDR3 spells CASTPGGTYYNEQFF. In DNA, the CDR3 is TGTGCCAGCACCCCGGGAGGGACGTACTACAATGAGCAGTTCTTC.

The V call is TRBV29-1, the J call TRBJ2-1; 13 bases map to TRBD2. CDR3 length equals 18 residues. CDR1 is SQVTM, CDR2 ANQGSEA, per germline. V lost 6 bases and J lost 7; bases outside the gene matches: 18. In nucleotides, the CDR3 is TGCAGCGTGGGACCGGGACTAGCGGGATCCGGCCCCAGAAATGAGCAGTTCTTC. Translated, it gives CSVGPGLAGSGPRNEQFF.

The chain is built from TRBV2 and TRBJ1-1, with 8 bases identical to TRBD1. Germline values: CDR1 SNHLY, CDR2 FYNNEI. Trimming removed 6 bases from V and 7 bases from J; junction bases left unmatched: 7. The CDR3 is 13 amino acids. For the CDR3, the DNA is TGTGCCAGCAGGACCCAGGGGGCTATTGAAGCTTTCTTT. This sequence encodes CASRTQGAIEAFF. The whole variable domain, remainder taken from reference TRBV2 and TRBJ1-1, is EPEVTQTPSHQVTQMGQEVILRCVPISNHLYFYWYRQILGQKVEFLVSFYNNEISEKSEIFDDQFSVERPDGSNFTLKIRSTKLEDSAMYFCASRTQGAIEAFFGQGTRLTVV.

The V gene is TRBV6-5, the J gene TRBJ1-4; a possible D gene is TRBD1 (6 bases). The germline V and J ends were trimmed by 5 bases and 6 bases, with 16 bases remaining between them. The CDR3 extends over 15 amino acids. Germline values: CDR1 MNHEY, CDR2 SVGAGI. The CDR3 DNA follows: TGTGCCAGCAGTCCCCAACAGGGAGTTTATGAAAAACTGTTTTTT. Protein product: CASSPQQGVYEKLFF.

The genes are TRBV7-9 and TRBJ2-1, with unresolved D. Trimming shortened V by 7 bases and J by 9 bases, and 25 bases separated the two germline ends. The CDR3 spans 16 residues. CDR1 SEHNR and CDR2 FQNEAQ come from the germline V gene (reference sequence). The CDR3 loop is CASNSPDSVLVVEQFF. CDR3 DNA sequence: TGTGCCAGCAATTCTCCCGACTCGGTCCTCGTAGTTGAGCAGTTCTTC.

CDR3 protein: CASSQVRTALGETQYF. The CDR3 DNA sequence: TGCGCCAGCAGCCAAGTTCGGACAGCCCTTGGAGAGACCCAGTACTTC. The J gene is TRBJ2-5, the V gene TRBV4-1; a possible D gene is TRBD1 (6 bases). The CDR3 is made up of 16 amino acids. Germline V lookup: CDR1 MGHRA, CDR2 YSYEKL. V was shortened by 1 base and J by 4 bases, with 16 bases between the two germline ends.